These T cell receptor beta chains were read from a single sample in a study of cytomegalovirus exposure and HLA in healthy donors. TCRdb keeps only in-frame clones here, not all; method: immunoSEQ multiplex PCR. Of roughly 160,000 clones listed, about four fifths are singletons. Sequenced sample: PBMCs. Every receptor here comes from a man younger than 40 in good health and CMV-seronegative. Each CDR3 is given with its conserved first and last residue. A D gene is named only where the DNA matches it firmly. Where a row states a size, it is once, few, many or the class of an expanded clone; other rows omit it.

cdr3_nt	cdr3_aa	j_call	clone_size	v_call	d_call
TGCGCCAGCAGCTTGGAACAGGGGGTCAATGAGCAGTTCTTC	CASSLEQGVNEQFF	TRBJ2-1	-	TRBV5-1	TRBD1
TGTGCCAGCAGCCAGACAGGGCCTATCTATGGCTACACCTTC	CASSQTGPIYGYTF	TRBJ1-2	-	TRBV11-2	TRBD1
TGCGCCAGCAGCCAAGATCGTCTAAGCCCCGGCTATGGCTACACCTTC	CASSQDRLSPGYGYTF	TRBJ1-2	few	TRBV4-3	-
TGTGCCAGTAGTAGGACAGGGAACACTGAAGCTTTCTTT	CASSRTGNTEAFF	TRBJ1-1	-	TRBV19	TRBD1
TGTGTCGCCAAGGGGACTGGAAACGAGCAGTACTTC	CVAKGTGNEQYF	TRBJ2-7	-	TRBV6-5	-
TGTGCCAGCAGTAGAGGGACAGGGAGGAATCCCTACGAGCAGTACTTC	CASSRGTGRNPYEQYF	TRBJ2-7	-	TRBV28	TRBD1
TGTGCCAGCAGTGACTCGGCTAGCGGGCCGGGAGGGACGCAGTATTTT	CASSDSASGPGGTQYF	TRBJ2-3	-	TRBV6-4	TRBD2
TGTGCCAGCAGCTTCGGGACAGGGGCCCCGCGACTGTTTTTT	CASSFGTGAPRLFF	TRBJ1-4	-	TRBV5-6	TRBD1
TGCGCCAGCAGCTGGACAGTGTGGGCCACTGAAGCTTTCTTT	CASSWTVWATEAFF	TRBJ1-1	-	TRBV5-1	-
TGTGCCAGCAAACGTAGCAACACCGGGGAGCTGTTTTTT	CASKRSNTGELFF	TRBJ2-2	-	TRBV7-9	-
TGTGCCAGCAGTTTGGGGTCAGGGCCCTACGAGCAGTACTTC	CASSLGSGPYEQYF	TRBJ2-7	-	TRBV28	-
TGTGCCAGCAGCTTGAAAGTGGGGGCGCGGACTGAAGCTTTCTTT	CASSLKVGARTEAFF	TRBJ1-1	-	TRBV7-9	-
TGTGCCAGCAGCTTCCTAGCCAGTCGTGAAAAACTGTTTTTT	CASSFLASREKLFF	TRBJ1-4	few	TRBV7-2	-
TGTGCCAGCAGTTACGGCCGGGACAGGGAAGTGACCGGGGAGCTGTTTTTT	CASSYGRDREVTGELFF	TRBJ2-2	-	TRBV6-7	TRBD1
TGTGCCAGCTTGGACAGGGGCGGCATCCCCCGGGCTGGAAACACCATATATTTT	CASLDRGGIPRAGNTIYF	TRBJ1-3	-	TRBV28	TRBD1
TGTGCCAGCAGCCCCTTGACAGGGCGCAATGAGCAGTTCTTC	CASSPLTGRNEQFF	TRBJ2-1	-	TRBV6-1	TRBD1
TGCAGCGTTTCGTCAGATACGCAGTATTTT	CSVSSDTQYF	TRBJ2-3	-	TRBV29-1	-
TGTGCCAGCAGCTTAGATCCGGGACAGCTAACTAGCACAGATACGCAGTATTTT	CASSLDPGQLTSTDTQYF	TRBJ2-3	once	TRBV11-2	TRBD1
TGTGCCAGCAGCTTAGACGTCCGGGCTGCGGGGGAGCAGTACTTC	CASSLDVRAAGEQYF	TRBJ2-7	-	TRBV11-2	-
TGTGCCAGCAGTGCCCGACAGGGGGCGGCTGGAAACTATGGCTACACCTTC	CASSARQGAAGNYGYTF	TRBJ1-2	-	TRBV2	TRBD1
TGTGCCAGTAGTTACCGACAGAATTCGCCCCTCCACTTT	CASSYRQNSPLHF	TRBJ1-6	-	TRBV19	-
TGCAGCGTTGAAAGCCCCCCCTCTAACTATGGCTACACCTTC	CSVESPPSNYGYTF	TRBJ1-2	few	TRBV29-1	-
TGTGCCAGCAGCTTAGTACGGGGGTATGGCCCCTACGAGCAGTACTTC	CASSLVRGYGPYEQYF	TRBJ2-7	many	TRBV11-2	-
TGCGCCAGCAGCTTGGCAGGCATTCCCGAAGCTTTCTTT	CASSLAGIPEAFF	TRBJ1-1	-	TRBV5-1	-
TGTGCCATAGCGGCAAAAAAAGAGGACAGGAACACAGATACGCAGTATTTT	CAIAAKKEDRNTDTQYF	TRBJ2-3	-	TRBV2	-
TGTGCCAGCAGCCCTACAGCGAACACTGAAGCTTTCTTT	CASSPTANTEAFF	TRBJ1-1	-	TRBV16	-
TGCGCCAGCAGTATGAGGGGGACAACTAATGAAAAACTGTTTTTT	CASSMRGTTNEKLFF	TRBJ1-4	-	TRBV5-1	-
TGTGCCAGCAGTCTGACCGCTAGCACTGAAGCTTTCTTT	CASSLTASTEAFF	TRBJ1-1	-	TRBV6-4	-
TGTGCCAGCAGCTTAGATAGACAGGGGCCTAATGAAAAACTGTTTTTT	CASSLDRQGPNEKLFF	TRBJ1-4	few	TRBV11-2	TRBD1
TGTGCCAGCAGGGGCGCGTTGGTTAATTCACCCCTCCACTTT	CASRGALVNSPLHF	TRBJ1-6	-	TRBV5-4	-
TGTGCCAGCAGCGTAGAGGACAGGCGACAAGAGACCCAGTACTTC	CASSVEDRRQETQYF	TRBJ2-5	-	TRBV9	TRBD1
TGTGCCAGCAGACAGGGCTACGAGCAGTACTTC	CASRQGYEQYF	TRBJ2-7	-	TRBV9	-
TGCGCCAGCAGCTTGGGAGGGGGGGAAGGATACGAGCAGTACTTC	CASSLGGGEGYEQYF	TRBJ2-7	-	TRBV5-1	-
TGTGCCAGCAGTGATATCGGGACAGGTAGTCTTGAGACCCAGTACTTC	CASSDIGTGSLETQYF	TRBJ2-5	few	TRBV2	TRBD1
TGCGCCAGCAGCACCGGACTAGCGGGAGCAACCTACAATGAGCAGTTCTTC	CASSTGLAGATYNEQFF	TRBJ2-1	-	TRBV5-1	TRBD2
TGTGCCTGGAGTGCCGCAAAAAGAAGAGGATCCCCCTACGAGCAGTACTTC	CAWSAAKRRGSPYEQYF	TRBJ2-7	once	TRBV30	-
TGTGCCTCGGACGGCGGGGGGTCCTCCTACGAGCAGTACTTC	CASDGGGSSYEQYF	TRBJ2-7	-	TRBV30	TRBD2
TGTGCCTGGGCCGGGGTAGATCATCAGCCCCAGCATTTT	CAWAGVDHQPQHF	TRBJ1-5	once	TRBV30	-
TGTGCCAGCAGTCTTTCGGGAGGGGGTTCCACGAATACGCAGTATTTT	CASSLSGGGSTNTQYF	TRBJ2-3	-	TRBV6-6	TRBD2
TGTGCCAGCAGAGCACACAGGGACCCTATGGCCCAGCATTTT	CASRAHRDPMAQHF	TRBJ1-5	once	TRBV27	-
TGTGCCAGCAGTTATAGAGAGACCCAGTACTTC	CASSYRETQYF	TRBJ2-5	-	TRBV6-6	-
TGTGCCAGCAGTTTCCTGACTAGCAACTTGAACAATGAGCAGTTCTTC	CASSFLTSNLNNEQFF	TRBJ2-1	-	TRBV28	TRBD2
TGTGCCAGCAGCCAGACAGGGGGCACTGAAGCTTTCTTT	CASSQTGGTEAFF	TRBJ1-1	-	TRBV7-9	TRBD1
TGTGCCTGGGGAGGGAACGAGCAGTACTTC	CAWGGNEQYF	TRBJ2-7	-	TRBV30	-
TGTGCCAGCAGCGTTGGTCACAGGGCTGAAAAACTGTTTTTT	CASSVGHRAEKLFF	TRBJ1-4	few	TRBV5-8	-
TGTGCCAGCAGGGGTTGGAGGGCCCTAGCGACTGAAGCTTTCTTC	CASRGWRALATEAFF	TRBJ1-1	once	TRBV13	-
TGCAGCGTTGCCCCAAATCCAGGGACTGGGGCCAACGTCCTGACTTTC	CSVAPNPGTGANVLTF	TRBJ2-6	-	TRBV29-1	-
TGTGCCAGCAGCTTATTGACAGGGGGCTTCCCTGAAGCTTTCTTT	CASSLLTGGFPEAFF	TRBJ1-1	-	TRBV7-3	TRBD1
TGCAGTGGTTTAGCGACTAGCGGTACAGATACGCAGTATTTT	CSGLATSGTDTQYF	TRBJ2-3	-	TRBV29-1	TRBD2
TGTGCCAGCAGTGGAAGCGGGGACCAAGAGACCCAGTACTTC	CASSGSGDQETQYF	TRBJ2-5	-	TRBV9	TRBD2
TGTGCCAGCAGTTGGAGCGGGAGGGCGGGCGAGCAGTACTTC	CASSWSGRAGEQYF	TRBJ2-7	-	TRBV28	TRBD2
TGTGCCAGCAGCCGACTAGCGGGGGGATTAGAGACCCAGTACTTC	CASSRLAGGLETQYF	TRBJ2-5	-	TRBV7-9	TRBD2
TGTGCCACCTCCGGGGGGCCCACAGATACGCAGTATTTT	CATSGGPTDTQYF	TRBJ2-3	-	TRBV7-2	-
TGTGCCAGCAGCCCCCAGCGGGGGCCCTCGTACGAGCAGTACTTC	CASSPQRGPSYEQYF	TRBJ2-7	once	TRBV7-2	TRBD2
TGTGCCAGCAGCGTATCTGCTAGCGGGAGTAGTGAGCAGTACTTC	CASSVSASGSSEQYF	TRBJ2-7	-	TRBV9	TRBD2
TGTGCCAGCCTCTCGGGACAGGGGAGATATGGCTACACCTTC	CASLSGQGRYGYTF	TRBJ1-2	many	TRBV6-1	TRBD1
TGTTCCAGCAGCTTAGGGGAAACAGGGGTGGATCAGGGCTACACCTTC	CSSSLGETGVDQGYTF	TRBJ1-2	-	TRBV7-9	TRBD1
TGCAGCCCGCAGGGGCTGAACACTGAAGCTTTCTTT	CSPQGLNTEAFF	TRBJ1-1	-	TRBV29-1	-
TGCGCCAGCAGCTTGGCCATAGCTAATTCACCCCTCCACTTT	CASSLAIANSPLHF	TRBJ1-6	few	TRBV5-1	-